The rows below give T cell receptor beta chains drawn from one sample of a study of blood T cell repertoires in COVID-19. The table came from immunoSEQ multiplex PCR; TCRdb's copy has only in-frame clones and leaves some out. The table includes a few hundred thousand clones, around 88% detected once. What was sequenced was peripheral blood. Receptors were obtained from a woman between 50 and 59 years old with acute or convalescent COVID-19. Both conserved end residues are part of each CDR3. Fields, in order: V gene, J gene, D gene, clone size, CDR3 protein, CDR3 DNA. D genes are given only for firm matches. Size values are once, few and many counts, or a class for expanded clones, and some rows have none.

v_call: TRBV28; j_call: TRBJ1-1; d_call: -; clone_size: -; cdr3_aa: CASSSPGHYNTEAFF; cdr3_nt: TGTGCCAGCAGTTCTCCGGGACATTATAACACTGAAGCTTTCTTT
v_call: TRBV2; j_call: TRBJ2-7; d_call: TRBD1; clone_size: -; cdr3_aa: CASSEAGQGYEQYF; cdr3_nt: TGTGCCAGCAGTGAAGCCGGACAGGGGTACGAGCAGTACTTC
v_call: TRBV18; j_call: TRBJ2-4; d_call: TRBD1; clone_size: -; cdr3_aa: CASSPTGQGFLYF; cdr3_nt: TGTGCCAGCTCACCAACGGGACAGGGGTTTCTGTACTTC
v_call: TRBV11-1; j_call: TRBJ2-7; d_call: TRBD1; clone_size: -; cdr3_aa: CASSDTDRGSYEQYF; cdr3_nt: TGTGCCAGCAGCGATACGGACAGGGGATCCTACGAGCAGTACTTC
v_call: TRBV9; j_call: TRBJ2-3; d_call: TRBD2; clone_size: -; cdr3_aa: CASSGGRVAGPDTQYF; cdr3_nt: TGTGCCAGCAGTGGAGGTAGGGTAGCGGGACCTGATACGCAGTATTTT
v_call: TRBV6-5; j_call: TRBJ1-3; d_call: TRBD1; clone_size: -; cdr3_aa: CASRTGALGNTIYF; cdr3_nt: TGTGCCAGCAGGACAGGGGCTCTCGGAAACACCATATATTTT
v_call: TRBV28; j_call: TRBJ1-5; d_call: TRBD1; clone_size: -; cdr3_aa: CASSLMGWTGHQPQHF; cdr3_nt: TGTGCCAGCAGTCTGATGGGATGGACAGGTCATCAGCCCCAGCATTTT
v_call: TRBV27; j_call: TRBJ1-5; d_call: -; clone_size: -; cdr3_aa: CASSLSGDQPQHF; cdr3_nt: TGTGCCAGCAGTTTATCCGGGGATCAGCCCCAGCATTTT
v_call: TRBV9; j_call: TRBJ1-3; d_call: -; clone_size: -; cdr3_aa: CASTPSGAGNTIYF; cdr3_nt: TGTGCCAGCACCCCCTCAGGGGCTGGAAACACCATATATTTT
v_call: TRBV2; j_call: TRBJ2-1; d_call: TRBD2; clone_size: many; cdr3_aa: CASSRTSGIYNEQFF; cdr3_nt: TGTGCCAGCAGTAGGACTAGCGGGATCTACAATGAGCAGTTCTTC
v_call: TRBV9; j_call: TRBJ1-4; d_call: -; clone_size: -; cdr3_aa: CASSVGSGEKLFF; cdr3_nt: TGTGCCAGCAGCGTAGGCTCGGGTGAAAAACTGTTTTTT
v_call: TRBV19; j_call: TRBJ1-5; d_call: -; clone_size: -; cdr3_aa: CASSIAGVAQPQHF; cdr3_nt: TGTGCCAGTAGTATAGCAGGGGTGGCTCAGCCCCAGCATTTT
v_call: TRBV2; j_call: TRBJ1-5; d_call: -; clone_size: -; cdr3_aa: CASTTDVSMKPQHF; cdr3_nt: TGTGCCAGCACTACAGACGTCTCGATGAAACCCCAGCATTTT
v_call: TRBV28; j_call: TRBJ2-7; d_call: TRBD1; clone_size: few; cdr3_aa: CASTRTGPYEQYF; cdr3_nt: TGTGCCAGCACTCGGACAGGGCCCTACGAGCAGTACTTC
v_call: TRBV19; j_call: TRBJ2-1; d_call: TRBD2; clone_size: -; cdr3_aa: CASSTGTSLTHQRGEQFF; cdr3_nt: TGTGCCAGTAGTACAGGGACTAGCTTAACGCACCAACGGGGTGAGCAGTTCTTC
v_call: TRBV19; j_call: TRBJ2-3; d_call: TRBD2; clone_size: -; cdr3_aa: CASSVGGRKADTQYF; cdr3_nt: TGTGCCAGTAGTGTAGGCGGGAGGAAGGCAGATACGCAGTATTTT
v_call: TRBV5-1; j_call: TRBJ2-7; d_call: TRBD2; clone_size: -; cdr3_aa: CASNSGTSGNEEQYF; cdr3_nt: TGCGCCAGCAACTCGGGGACTAGCGGGAATGAAGAGCAGTACTTC
v_call: TRBV5-8; j_call: TRBJ1-4; d_call: TRBD1; clone_size: -; cdr3_aa: CASSSPRQGAIKENEKLFF; cdr3_nt: TGTGCCAGCAGCTCGCCCCGACAGGGGGCGATTAAGGAGAATGAAAAACTGTTTTTT
v_call: TRBV3-1/TRBV3-2; j_call: TRBJ2-1; d_call: -; clone_size: -; cdr3_aa: CASSQATGSPSYNEQFF; cdr3_nt: TGTGCCAGCAGCCAAGCCACCGGGAGCCCCTCTTACAATGAGCAGTTCTTC
v_call: TRBV19; j_call: TRBJ1-5; d_call: -; clone_size: -; cdr3_aa: CASSTTKGDNSNQPQHF; cdr3_nt: TGTGCCAGTAGTACCACGAAGGGGGACAATAGCAATCAGCCCCAGCATTTT
v_call: TRBV27; j_call: TRBJ1-6; d_call: TRBD1; clone_size: -; cdr3_aa: CASSFGQANSPLHF; cdr3_nt: TGTGCCAGCAGTTTTGGACAGGCGAATTCACCCCTCCACTTT
v_call: TRBV28; j_call: TRBJ2-1; d_call: -; clone_size: once; cdr3_aa: CASKELALIYNEQFF; cdr3_nt: TGTGCCAGCAAAGAACTAGCATTAATATACAATGAGCAGTTCTTC
v_call: TRBV28; j_call: TRBJ2-2; d_call: TRBD2; clone_size: -; cdr3_aa: CASSRSGRASLTELFF; cdr3_nt: TGTGCCAGCAGCCGCAGCGGGAGGGCCTCCCTGACGGAGCTGTTTTTT
v_call: TRBV12-5; j_call: TRBJ2-3; d_call: -; clone_size: -; cdr3_aa: CASGLVRETRFSDTQYF; cdr3_nt: TGTGCTAGTGGTTTGGTACGCGAGACAAGGTTTTCGGATACGCAGTATTTT
v_call: TRBV18; j_call: TRBJ1-2; d_call: -; clone_size: -; cdr3_aa: CASSPPTPQIYGYTF; cdr3_nt: TGTGCCAGCTCACCACCAACTCCCCAAATCTATGGCTACACCTTC
v_call: TRBV30; j_call: TRBJ1-2; d_call: -; clone_size: -; cdr3_aa: CAWSATVYPSYGYTF; cdr3_nt: TGTGCCTGGAGTGCTACAGTTTACCCCAGCTATGGCTACACCTTC
v_call: TRBV5-6; j_call: TRBJ1-1; d_call: TRBD1; clone_size: few; cdr3_aa: CASSEDRAVWNTEAFF; cdr3_nt: TGTGCCAGCAGTGAGGACAGGGCGGTTTGGAACACTGAAGCTTTCTTT
v_call: TRBV19; j_call: TRBJ1-5; d_call: TRBD1; clone_size: -; cdr3_aa: CASSIDRVQPQHF; cdr3_nt: TGTGCCAGTAGTATCGACAGGGTTCAGCCCCAGCATTTT
v_call: TRBV14; j_call: TRBJ1-6; d_call: TRBD1; clone_size: -; cdr3_aa: CASSQGQGALHF; cdr3_nt: TGTGCCAGCAGCCAAGGACAGGGGGCCCTCCACTTT
v_call: TRBV28; j_call: TRBJ2-1; d_call: TRBD2; clone_size: -; cdr3_aa: CASSLLAGNGYEQFF; cdr3_nt: TGTGCCAGCAGTTTACTAGCGGGGAACGGTTATGAGCAGTTCTTC
v_call: TRBV7-2; j_call: TRBJ2-5; d_call: TRBD1; clone_size: -; cdr3_aa: CASSLGLGTGVKTQYF; cdr3_nt: TGTGCCAGCAGCTTAGGGTTGGGGACAGGGGTAAAGACCCAGTACTTC
v_call: TRBV27; j_call: TRBJ1-6; d_call: -; clone_size: -; cdr3_aa: CASSSRMNSPLHF; cdr3_nt: TGTGCCAGCAGTTCGCGGATGAATTCACCCCTCCACTTT
v_call: TRBV5-1; j_call: TRBJ2-7; d_call: -; clone_size: once; cdr3_aa: CASSLVGESGNEQYF; cdr3_nt: TGCGCCAGCAGCTTGGTCGGGGAATCTGGAAACGAGCAGTACTTC
v_call: TRBV7-2; j_call: TRBJ2-3; d_call: -; clone_size: -; cdr3_aa: CASSKSRHVTDTQYF; cdr3_nt: TGTGCCAGCAGCAAATCCCGACATGTCACAGATACGCAGTATTTT
v_call: TRBV28; j_call: TRBJ1-1; d_call: -; clone_size: -; cdr3_aa: CASTENRGIAEAFF; cdr3_nt: TGTGCCAGCACCGAGAATAGGGGAATAGCTGAAGCTTTCTTT
v_call: TRBV28; j_call: TRBJ2-1; d_call: TRBD1; clone_size: -; cdr3_aa: CASTIRTGAYNEQFF; cdr3_nt: TGTGCCAGCACCATTCGGACAGGGGCGTACAATGAGCAGTTCTTC
v_call: TRBV19; j_call: TRBJ2-1; d_call: TRBD1; clone_size: once; cdr3_aa: CASSIERDREYEQFF; cdr3_nt: TGTGCCAGTAGTATAGAGAGGGACAGGGAATATGAGCAGTTCTTC
v_call: TRBV6-2/TRBV6-3; j_call: TRBJ2-7; d_call: TRBD1; clone_size: -; cdr3_aa: CASSYPRQGARNEQYF; cdr3_nt: TGTGCCAGCAGTTACCCTAGACAGGGGGCGAGGAACGAGCAGTACTTC
v_call: TRBV5-4; j_call: TRBJ2-3; d_call: TRBD2; clone_size: once; cdr3_aa: CASSPGGGGSLDTQYF; cdr3_nt: TGTGCCAGCAGCCCTGGGGGTGGCGGGAGCCTAGATACGCAGTATTTT